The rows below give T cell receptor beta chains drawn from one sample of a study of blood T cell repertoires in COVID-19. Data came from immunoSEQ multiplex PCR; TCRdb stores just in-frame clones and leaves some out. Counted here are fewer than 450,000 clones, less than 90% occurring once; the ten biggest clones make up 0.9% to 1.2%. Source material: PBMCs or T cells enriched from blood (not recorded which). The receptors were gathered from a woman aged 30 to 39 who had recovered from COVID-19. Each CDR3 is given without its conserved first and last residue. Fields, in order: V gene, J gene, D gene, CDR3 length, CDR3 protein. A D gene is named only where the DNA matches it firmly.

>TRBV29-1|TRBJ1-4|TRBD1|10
SVKGADEKLF
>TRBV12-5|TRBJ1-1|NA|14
ASGWTGGSVNTEAF
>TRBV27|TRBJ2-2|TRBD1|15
ASSLRASTGGTGELF
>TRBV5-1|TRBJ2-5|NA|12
ASSLAGAQETQY
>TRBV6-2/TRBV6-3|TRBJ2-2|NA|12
ASSYPKNTGELF
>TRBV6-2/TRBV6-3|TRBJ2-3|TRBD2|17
ASSYPGLAAASGGDTQY
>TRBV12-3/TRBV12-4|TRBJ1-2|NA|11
ASSSFGGDGYT
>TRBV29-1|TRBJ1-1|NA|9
SGGFSTEAF
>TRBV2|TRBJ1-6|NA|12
ASSDRSFNSPLH
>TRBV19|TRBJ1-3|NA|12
ASSGSGSGNTIY
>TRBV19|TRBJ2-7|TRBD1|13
ASSPRTGGTYEQY
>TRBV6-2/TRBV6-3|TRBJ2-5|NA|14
ASSLSASAFGETQY
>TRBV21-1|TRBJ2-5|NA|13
ASSKEGPSLETQY
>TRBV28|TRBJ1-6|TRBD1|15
ASSVTYRGREDSPLH
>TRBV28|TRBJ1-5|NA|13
ASSLLDRGNQPQH
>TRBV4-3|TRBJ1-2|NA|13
ASSQDARGGYGYT
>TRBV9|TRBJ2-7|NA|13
ASSVGDWSSYEQY
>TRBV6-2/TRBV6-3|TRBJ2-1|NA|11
ASSRGLPTGQF
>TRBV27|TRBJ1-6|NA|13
ASSLWASSDSPLH
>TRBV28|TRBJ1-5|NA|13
ASRGGGSRNQPQH
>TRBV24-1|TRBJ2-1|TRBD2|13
ATSVPGSGGLEQF
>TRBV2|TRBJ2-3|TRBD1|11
AIRDRGTDTQY
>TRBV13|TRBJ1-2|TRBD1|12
ASSRDRENYGYT
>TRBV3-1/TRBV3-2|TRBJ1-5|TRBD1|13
ASSQDTGGRQPQH
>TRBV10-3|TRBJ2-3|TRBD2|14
AISRLRGALTDTQY
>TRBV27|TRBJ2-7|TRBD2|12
ASNRRDYLYEQY
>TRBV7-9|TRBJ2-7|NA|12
ASSFTGNPYEQY